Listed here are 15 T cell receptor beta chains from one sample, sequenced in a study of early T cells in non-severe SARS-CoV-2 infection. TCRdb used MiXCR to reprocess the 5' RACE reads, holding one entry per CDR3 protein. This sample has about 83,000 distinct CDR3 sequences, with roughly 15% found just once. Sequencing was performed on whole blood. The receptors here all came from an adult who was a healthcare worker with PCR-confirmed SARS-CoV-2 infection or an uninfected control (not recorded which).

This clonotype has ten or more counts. The CDR3 sequence: CASSLGRGQYF. CDR3 nucleotide sequence: TGTGCCAGCAGCTTAGGCAGGGGGCAGTACTTC. The chain carries TRBV11-2 and TRBJ2-5, with TRBD1 identical over 7 bases. The germline CDR1 and CDR2 sequences are SGHAT and FQNNGV. The V gene end was trimmed by 1 base and the J gene end by 11 bases; junction bases not matched to a gene: 1. The CDR3 consists of 11 residues.

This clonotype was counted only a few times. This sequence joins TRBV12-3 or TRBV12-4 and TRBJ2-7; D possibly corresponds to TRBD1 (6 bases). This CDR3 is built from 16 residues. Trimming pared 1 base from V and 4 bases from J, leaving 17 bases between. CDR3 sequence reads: CASSLVNLWQGYEQYF. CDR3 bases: TGTGCCAGCAGTTTAGTTAACTTGTGGCAGGGGTACGAGCAGTACTTC.

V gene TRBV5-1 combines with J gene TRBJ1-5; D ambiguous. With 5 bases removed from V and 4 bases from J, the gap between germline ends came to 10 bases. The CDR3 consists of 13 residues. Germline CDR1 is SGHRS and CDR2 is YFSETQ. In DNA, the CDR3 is TGCGCCAGCAGTCAAGGAATAAATCAGCCCCAGCATTTT. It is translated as CASSQGINQPQHF.

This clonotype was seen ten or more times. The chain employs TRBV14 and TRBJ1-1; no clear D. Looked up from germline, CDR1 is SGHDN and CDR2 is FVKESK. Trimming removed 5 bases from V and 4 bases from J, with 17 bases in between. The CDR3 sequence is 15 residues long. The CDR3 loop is CASSLWPHVSTEAFF. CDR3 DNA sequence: TGTGCCAGCAGCTTGTGGCCTCACGTCAGCACTGAAGCTTTCTTT.

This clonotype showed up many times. In DNA form, the CDR3 reads TGTGCCACCCTTTTGGCCGACGAGCAGTACTTC. Translated: CATLLADEQYF. V and J are TRBV6-2 or TRBV6-3 and TRBJ2-7; unclear D gene. Trimming took 10 bases from V and 5 from J, leaving 12 bases between them. CDR1 is MNHEY, CDR2 SVGEGT, per germline. The CDR3 runs 11 residues.

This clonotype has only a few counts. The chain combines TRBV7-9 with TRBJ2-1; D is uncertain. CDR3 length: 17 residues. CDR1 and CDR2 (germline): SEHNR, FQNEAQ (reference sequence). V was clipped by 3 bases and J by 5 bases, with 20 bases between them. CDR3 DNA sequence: TGTGCCAGCAGCTTCCCCGGGCAGGCTTGGGGTGACAATGAGCAGTTCTTC. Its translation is CASSFPGQAWGDNEQFF.

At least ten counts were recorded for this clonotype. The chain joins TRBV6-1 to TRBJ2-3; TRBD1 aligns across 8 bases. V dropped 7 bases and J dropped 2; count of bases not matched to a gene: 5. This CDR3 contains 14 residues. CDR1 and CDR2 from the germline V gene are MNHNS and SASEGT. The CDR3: CASTGQADTDTQYF. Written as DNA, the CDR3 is TGTGCCAGCACGGGACAGGCGGACACAGATACGCAGTATTTT.

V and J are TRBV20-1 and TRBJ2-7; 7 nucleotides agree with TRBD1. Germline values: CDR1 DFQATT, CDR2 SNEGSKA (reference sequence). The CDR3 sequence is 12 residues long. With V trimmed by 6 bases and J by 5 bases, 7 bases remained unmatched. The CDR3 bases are TGCAGTGCCTCACCACAGGGGAACGAGCAGTACTTC. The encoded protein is CSASPQGNEQYF.

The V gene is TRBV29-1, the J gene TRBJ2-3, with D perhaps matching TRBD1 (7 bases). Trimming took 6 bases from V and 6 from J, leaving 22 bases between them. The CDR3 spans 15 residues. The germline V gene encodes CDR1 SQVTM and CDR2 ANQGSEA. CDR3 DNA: TGCAGCGTCGCCGCAGGGGTTGCAGGGGGGGATACGCAGTATTTT. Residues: CSVAAGVAGGDTQYF.

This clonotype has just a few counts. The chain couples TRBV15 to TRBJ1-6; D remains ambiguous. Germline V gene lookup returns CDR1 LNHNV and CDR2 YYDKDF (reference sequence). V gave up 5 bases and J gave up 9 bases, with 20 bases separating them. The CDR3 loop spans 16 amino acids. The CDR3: CATSQLWDLLGSPLHF. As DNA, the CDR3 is TGTGCCACCAGCCAACTGTGGGATCTGTTAGGTTCACCCCTCCACTTT.

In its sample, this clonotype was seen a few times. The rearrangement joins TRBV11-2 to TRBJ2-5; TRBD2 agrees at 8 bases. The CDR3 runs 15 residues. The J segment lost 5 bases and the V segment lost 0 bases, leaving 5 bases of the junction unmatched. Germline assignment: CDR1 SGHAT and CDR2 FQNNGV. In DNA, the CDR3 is TGTGCCAGCAGCTTAGACCGGGGGGGCCGGGAGACCCAGTACTTC. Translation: CASSLDRGGRETQYF.

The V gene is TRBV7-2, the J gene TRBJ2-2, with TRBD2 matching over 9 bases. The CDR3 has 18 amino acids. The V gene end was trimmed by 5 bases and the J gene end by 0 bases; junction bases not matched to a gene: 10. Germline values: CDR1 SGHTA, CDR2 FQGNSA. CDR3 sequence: CASSPSLASGTNTGELFF. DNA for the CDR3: TGTGCCAGCAGCCCATCACTAGCTAGCGGGACGAACACCGGGGAGCTGTTTTTT.

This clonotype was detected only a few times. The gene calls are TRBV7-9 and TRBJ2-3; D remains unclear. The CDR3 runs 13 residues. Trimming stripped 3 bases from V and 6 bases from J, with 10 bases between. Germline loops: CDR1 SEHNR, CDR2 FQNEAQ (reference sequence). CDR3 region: CASSFSLRDTQYF. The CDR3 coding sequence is TGTGCCAGCAGCTTTTCCCTGAGGGATACGCAGTATTTT.

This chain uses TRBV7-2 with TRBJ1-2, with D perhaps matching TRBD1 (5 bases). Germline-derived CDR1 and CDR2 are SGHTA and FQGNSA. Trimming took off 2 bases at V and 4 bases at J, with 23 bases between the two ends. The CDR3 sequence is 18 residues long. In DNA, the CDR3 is TGTGCCAGCAGCTTATTGGTGATGGCAGGGCCTTACAGCTATGGCTACACCTTC. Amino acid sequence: CASSLLVMAGPYSYGYTF.

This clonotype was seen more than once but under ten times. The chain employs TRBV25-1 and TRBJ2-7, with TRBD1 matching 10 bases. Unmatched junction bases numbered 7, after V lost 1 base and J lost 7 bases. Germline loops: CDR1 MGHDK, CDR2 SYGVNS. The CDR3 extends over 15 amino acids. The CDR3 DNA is TGTGCCAGCAGTGAATTAGGGGACAGGGGCAGGGAGCAGTACTTC. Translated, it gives CASSELGDRGREQYF.